The clone carrying this T cell receptor (beta chain) was seen a few times. The antigen is not known. This CDR3 has 15 amino acids. CDR1 and CDR2 (germline): SGHAT, FQNNGV. Trimming pared 1 base from V and 7 bases from J, leaving 14 bases between. This sample is drawn from a study of cytomegalovirus exposure and HLA in healthy donors. At the level of the study: There were some 400 genotyped donors. Of these, 81% fell in the genetic ancestry cluster associated with self-reported Caucasian donors.

60 Vbeta and 13 Jbeta primers were used in PCR. Measured with immunoSEQ multiplex PCR; TCRdb has only the in-frame clones, and not every one. The table lists around 110,000 clones, 60% to 70% of them singletons. Study observations and caveats: Exclusion as indistinguishable affected some V segments, including TRBV6-2 and TRBV6-3. It was only CMV serostatus that was available as immune exposure information. Roughly even sequencing depth across donors was the assumption behind the presence/absence analyses.

The clonotype originates from a middle-aged woman in good health and CMV-seropositive. The chain couples TRBV11-2 to TRBJ1-3; D is unclear. Sequencing input: PBMCs. The CDR3: CASSLVAGFGNTIYF. CDR3 bases: TGTGCCAGCAGCTTAGTGGCCGGGTTCGGTAACACCATATATTTT.